This passage covers 30 T cell receptor beta chains from one sample sequenced in a study of cytomegalovirus exposure and HLA in healthy donors (dated by TCRdb to about 2017). The library was prepared using the immunoSEQ multiplex PCR assay. For the multiplex PCR, a mixture combining 60 forward primers for TCR Vbeta segments and 13 reverse primers for TCR Jbeta segments was used. The source is immuneACCESS, and TCRdb retained only in-frame sequences with V and J called. Part of the clones is not carried over; for the studies checked, unresolved V genes explain less than half of this, and the remainder is unexplained. This sample lists approximately 130,000 clones; under 90% were detected once. 4% of the sample is held by the ten biggest clonotypes. Sequencing was performed on PBMCs. These receptors were obtained from a woman between 40 and 55 years old in good health and CMV-seronegative.

This clone was detected once. The rearrangement joins TRBV19 to TRBJ1-5, with D possibly being TRBD1 (5 bases). V lost 6 bases, J lost 0 bases, and 18 bases lay in between. In germline, CDR1 is LNHDA, CDR2 SQIVND (reference sequence). This CDR3 comprises 17 residues. CDR3 amino acids: CASRGHSDVPSNQPQHF. In DNA, the CDR3 is TGTGCCAGTAGGGGGCACAGCGACGTACCTAGCAATCAGCCCCAGCATTTT.

The chain couples TRBV14 to TRBJ2-7; TRBD2 matches at 7 bases. The CDR3 contains 13 residues. With V trimmed by 4 bases and J by 2 bases, 2 bases remained unmatched. CDR1 SGHDN and CDR2 FVKESK come from the germline V gene. CDR3 bases: TGTGCCAGCAGCCCTAGCGGTCCCTACGAGCAGTACTTC. Amino acid sequence: CASSPSGPYEQYF.

This chain links TRBV4-1 with TRBJ2-7; D not certain. The V and J ends lost 4 bases and 1 base respectively, with 11 bases between them. The CDR3 length is 14 residues. In germline, CDR1 is MGHRA, CDR2 YSYEKL. Here the CDR3 reads CASSPLPGSYEQYF. For the CDR3, the DNA is TGCGCCAGCAGCCCCTTGCCGGGTTCCTACGAGCAGTACTTC.

The rearrangement joins TRBV14 to TRBJ2-2; weak D call: TRBD1 (5 bases). The germline V and J ends were trimmed by 1 base and 4 bases, with 7 bases remaining between them. Per the germline V gene, CDR1 is SGHDN and CDR2 is FVKESK. The CDR3 has 14 residues. CDR3 coding DNA: TGTGCCAGCAGCCAAGGCAGGGTCACCGGGGAGCTGTTTTTT. As protein: CASSQGRVTGELFF.

The chain is built from TRBV5-1 and TRBJ1-1; D gene ambiguous. The CDR3 length is 16 residues. Trimming pared 5 bases from V and 0 bases from J, leaving 17 bases between. Germline lookup yields CDR1 SGHRS and CDR2 YFSETQ. For the CDR3, the DNA is TGCGCCAGCAGTTCCGACATCACAGTCATGAACACTGAAGCTTTCTTT. Amino acids: CASSSDITVMNTEAFF.

V gene TRBV19 combines with J gene TRBJ1-1; a possible D gene is TRBD1 (5 bases). CDR1 and CDR2 from the germline V gene are LNHDA and SQIVND (reference sequence). V was clipped by 7 bases and J by 5 bases, with 14 bases between them. CDR3 length equals 13 residues. The CDR3: CASTPIKGTEAFF. The CDR3 coding sequence is TGTGCCAGTACCCCGATTAAGGGGACTGAAGCTTTCTTT. Combining the CDR3 with reference TRBV19 and TRBJ1-1 gives the whole variable domain DGGITQSPKYLFRKEGQNVTLSCEQNLNHDAMYWYRQDPGQGLRLIYYSQIVNDFQKGDIAEGYSVSREKKESFPLTVTSAQKNPTAFYLCASTPIKGTEAFFGQGTRLTVV.

This clone occurred once. The rearrangement joins TRBV4-1 to TRBJ1-2, with D unclear. Germline CDR1 and CDR2: MGHRA and YSYEKL. V lost 1 base and J lost 4, with 10 bases in between. CDR3 length: 14 amino acids. For the CDR3, the DNA is TGCGCCAGCAGCCAAGGTTACAGTGCCTATGGCTACACCTTC. Its translation: CASSQGYSAYGYTF.

V usage is TRBV6-5 and J usage is TRBJ2-2; TRBD1 matches at 10 bases. There are 15 residues in the CDR3. The V gene's germline CDR1 is MNHEY and CDR2 SVGAGI. V shed 6 bases and J 8 bases; nucleotides not matched to a gene: 9. The CDR3 nucleotides are TGTGCCAGCAGCCCCGGGACAGGGGTGGCAGGGGAGCTGTTTTTT. It translates to CASSPGTGVAGELFF.

The rearrangement links TRBV4-1 to TRBJ1-1; D is unresolved. Germline V lookup: CDR1 MGHRA, CDR2 YSYEKL. The CDR3 contains 14 residues. Deletions cut 4 bases from V and 3 bases from J, with 12 bases between. The CDR3 nucleotides read TGCGCCAGCAGCCCCCTCTTGCGGGACACTGAAGCTTTCTTT. Protein sequence: CASSPLLRDTEAFF.

This clone was counted once. The chain uses TRBV7-9 and TRBJ2-2; D possibly corresponds to TRBD2 (6 bases). Germline V gene sequence: CDR1 SEHNR, CDR2 FQNEAQ (reference sequence). Trimming stripped 5 bases from V and 0 bases from J, with 16 bases between. This CDR3 has 17 amino acids. CDR3 sequence: CASSPIGRETNTGELFF. CDR3 in DNA: TGTGCCAGCAGCCCAATTGGGCGGGAAACGAACACCGGGGAGCTGTTTTTT. Together with reference TRBV7-9 and TRBJ2-2, the CDR3 gives the full variable domain: DTGVSQNPRHKITKRGQNVTFRCDPISEHNRLYWYRQTLGQGPEFLTYFQNEAQLEKSRLLSDRFSAERPKGSFSTLEIQRTEQGDSAMYLCASSPIGRETNTGELFFGEGSRLTVL.

This chain joins TRBV11-2 and TRBJ1-5; D unclear. Germline assignment: CDR1 SGHAT and CDR2 FQNNGV. This CDR3 is built from 14 residues. Trimming cost V 2 bases and J 3 bases, with 8 bases left between them. Here the CDR3 reads CASSLNLANQPQHF. Here the CDR3 DNA reads TGTGCCAGCAGCTTAAACTTAGCCAATCAGCCCCAGCATTTT.

This clone was observed a handful of times. The CDR3 region is CASSQEIGVLGTGFYEQYF. The DNA of the CDR3 is TGCGCCAGCAGCCAAGAAATAGGGGTACTGGGGACAGGGTTCTACGAGCAGTACTTC. The rearrangement links TRBV4-3 to TRBJ2-7; 9 nucleotides line up with TRBD1. This CDR3 is 19 amino acids long. V lost 0 bases to trimming and J lost 3 bases; unmatched junction nucleotides: 15. The germline V gene encodes CDR1 LGHNA and CDR2 YSLEER.

The V call is TRBV25-1, the J call TRBJ2-1, with D possibly TRBD2 on 7 matching bases. Germline CDR1 reads MGHDK; CDR2 reads SYGVNS. The CDR3 loop spans 15 amino acids. V was cut by 4 bases and J by 7 bases, with 17 bases left in between. The chain's CDR3 is CASSVGGLRENEQFF. The CDR3 nucleotides read TGTGCCAGCAGTGTGGGGGGGCTAAGAGAGAATGAGCAGTTCTTC.

In DNA, the CDR3 is TGTGCCAGCAGTGAAATGGGAGAGAACACCATATATTTT. Translated: CASSEMGENTIYF. The chain recombines TRBV6-1 with TRBJ1-3; unclear D gene. The V end was cut by 2 bases, the J end by 7 bases, with 9 bases between. Germline V CDR1 and CDR2: MNHNS, SASEGT. The CDR3 consists of 13 residues.

This chain uses TRBV2 with TRBJ1-5; no reliable D call. Between the trimmed V and J ends, which lost 2 bases and 11 bases, there was a span of 13 bases. From germline, CDR1 is SNHLY and CDR2 FYNNEI. The CDR3 has 13 residues. CDR3 sequence (DNA): TGTGCCAGCAGTGAAAACGAGGGTAGGGCCCAGCATTTT. Protein: CASSENEGRAQHF.

The rearrangement links TRBV6-1 to TRBJ1-2; D is possibly TRBD1 (6 bases). From germline, CDR1 is MNHNS and CDR2 SASEGT. Between the trimmed V and J ends, which lost 2 bases and 6 bases, there was a span of 16 bases. The CDR3 runs 15 residues. The CDR3, as DNA: TGTGCCAGCAGTGAAATGTGGGGCAGGGGCCATGGCTACACCTTC. Protein product: CASSEMWGRGHGYTF.

The rearrangement uses TRBV5-4 and TRBJ2-7, with 9 nucleotides matching TRBD1. The CDR3 loop spans 13 amino acids. Trimming at V came to 4 bases and at J to 3 bases, leaving 2 bases not matched to a gene. Germline V gene data show CDR1 as SGHNT and CDR2 as YYREEE (reference sequence). The CDR3 bases are TGTGCCAGCAGCCCGACAGGGGGCTACGAGCAGTACTTC. Its translation: CASSPTGGYEQYF.

The genes are TRBV5-1 and TRBJ1-1, with D maybe TRBD1 (5 bases). The CDR3 sequence is 15 residues long. Germline CDR1 is SGHRS and CDR2 is YFSETQ. V was trimmed by 7 bases and J by 8 bases, leaving 24 bases between them. DNA of the CDR3: TGCGCCAGCGGACCCGCGGGACTTATTAACGGCGAAGCTTTCTTT. Encoded protein: CASGPAGLINGEAFF.

The chain recombines TRBV7-3 with TRBJ2-5; 8 nucleotides align to TRBD1. The CDR3 covers 14 residues. The V and J ends lost 5 bases and 2 bases, in that order; junction bases with no gene match: 4. The germline CDR1 and CDR2 sequences are SGHTA and FQGTGA. CDR3 sequence (DNA): TGTGCCAGCAGCGCAGGACAGGGACAAGAGACCCAGTACTTC. Amino acids: CASSAGQGQETQYF.

A single count supports this clone. The chain combines TRBV19 with TRBJ1-1; D call uncertain. The CDR3 length is 14 residues. Per germline, CDR1 LNHDA and CDR2 SQIVND (reference sequence). V lost 2 bases to trimming and J lost 6 bases, with 13 bases between them. The CDR3 DNA reads TGTGCCAGTAGTATAATGGGAGAGATGGCTGAAGCTTTCTTT. Protein sequence: CASSIMGEMAEAFF.

The V gene is TRBV13, the J gene TRBJ1-2; TRBD1 is a possible D gene (5 bases). V dropped 5 bases and J dropped 0 bases, with 13 bases sitting between them. This CDR3 region has 15 residues. The V gene's germline CDR1 is PRHDT and CDR2 FYEKMQ (reference sequence). DNA of the CDR3: TGTGCCAGCAGCCCTGGCAGGGCAACTAACTATGGCTACACCTTC. This codes for CASSPGRATNYGYTF.

The chain combines TRBV9 with TRBJ2-5, with unresolved D. CDR3 size: 16 residues. The germline V gene encodes CDR1 SGDLS and CDR2 YYNGEE. V shed 4 bases and J shed 0 bases, with 16 bases lying between them. In DNA, the CDR3 is TGTGCCAGCAGCCCCCTGTTGAGAGGAAACCAAGAGACCCAGTACTTC. It encodes CASSPLLRGNQETQYF.

This clone is medium-sized by share. J is TRBJ2-2 and V is TRBV19; 8 bases map to TRBD1. V shed 5 bases, J shed 8 bases, and the junction held 10 bases outside the gene matches. CDR3 length equals 15 residues. Germline CDR1 reads LNHDA; CDR2 reads SQIVND (reference sequence). The CDR3 nucleotides are TGTGCCAGTAGTTCCCCGGACAGGGAGACGGGGGAGCTGTTTTTT. This sequence encodes CASSSPDRETGELFF.

J is TRBJ2-5 and V is TRBV2; TRBD2 aligns across 15 bases. Germline CDR1 reads SNHLY; CDR2 reads FYNNEI. The CDR3 consists of 17 residues. Unmatched junction bases numbered 9, after V lost 5 bases and J lost 5 bases. CDR3 protein: CASSHRTSGRADETQYF. The CDR3 bases are TGTGCCAGCAGTCACCGGACTAGCGGGAGGGCCGACGAGACCCAGTACTTC.

The V gene is TRBV28, the J gene TRBJ2-7, with D unresolved. The CDR3 covers 12 residues. Germline CDR1 is MDHEN and CDR2 is SYDVKM. Trimming shortened V by 6 bases and J by 6 bases, and 12 bases separated the two germline ends. This CDR3 reads CASSRESREQYF. The CDR3 DNA follows: TGTGCCAGCAGCCGCGAATCCCGCGAGCAGTACTTC.

The V gene is TRBV28, the J gene TRBJ1-2; 7 positions match TRBD1. J was trimmed by 4 bases and V by 5 bases; bases with no gene match: 10. Germline V lookup: CDR1 MDHEN, CDR2 SYDVKM. The CDR3 is 15 residues long. The CDR3 DNA reads as TGTGCCAGCAGTAGCTCCTCGGGACAGTCCTATGGCTACACCTTC. The encoded protein is CASSSSSGQSYGYTF.

This clone was seen just once. The V gene is TRBV4-3, the J gene TRBJ2-2, with 9 bases lining up with TRBD2. J gave up 7 bases and V 3 bases, and 15 bases lay outside the gene matches. This CDR3 has 18 amino acids. In germline, CDR1 is LGHNA, CDR2 YSLEER. In DNA form, the CDR3 reads TGCGCCAGCAGCCAGCTCGGGACTAGCCGGGGCTTGGGCGGGGAGCTGTTTTTT. This codes for CASSQLGTSRGLGGELFF.

The rearrangement joins TRBV18 to TRBJ2-3; no clear D gene. The CDR3 sequence is 13 residues long. CDR1 and CDR2 (germline): KGHSH, LQKENI. The V end lost 6 bases, the J end lost 9 bases, and 16 bases lay between the germline ends. The CDR3 nucleotides are TGTGCCAGCTCCCCCGGAGCCGAGGAAACGCAGTATTTT. Protein: CASSPGAEETQYF.

Only one count was recorded for this clone. The chain links TRBV7-3 to TRBJ2-5, with D possibly matching TRBD1 (5 bases). The CDR3 is 14 residues long. Germline V CDR1 and CDR2: SGHTA, FQGTGA. Trimming took off 3 bases at V and 7 bases at J, with 15 bases between the two ends. CDR3 sequence: CASSLRSNQGTQYF. The CDR3 DNA is TGTGCCAGCAGCTTGAGGTCTAACCAGGGGACCCAGTACTTC.

This clone showed up just once. This chain joins TRBV19 and TRBJ1-5; TRBD1 matches 9 bases. Germline V gives CDR1 LNHDA, CDR2 SQIVND (reference sequence). This CDR3 spans 16 amino acids. V trimming: 3 bases; J trimming: 4 bases; junction bases outside the gene matches: 7. CDR3 in DNA: TGTGCCAGTAGTATTTTGTCGACAGGGGGAAATCAGCCCCAGCATTTT. This encodes CASSILSTGGNQPQHF.